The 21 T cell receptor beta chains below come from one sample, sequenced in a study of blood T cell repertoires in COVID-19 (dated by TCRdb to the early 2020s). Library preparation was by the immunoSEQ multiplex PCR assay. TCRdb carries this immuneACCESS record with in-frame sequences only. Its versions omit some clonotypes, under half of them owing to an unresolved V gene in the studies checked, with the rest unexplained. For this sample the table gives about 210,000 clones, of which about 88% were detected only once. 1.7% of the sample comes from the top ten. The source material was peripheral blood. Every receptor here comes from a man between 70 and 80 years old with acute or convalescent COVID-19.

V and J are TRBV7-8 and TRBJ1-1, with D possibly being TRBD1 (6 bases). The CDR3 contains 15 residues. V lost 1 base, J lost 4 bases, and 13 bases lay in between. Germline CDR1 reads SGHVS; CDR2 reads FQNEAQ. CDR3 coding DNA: TGTGCCAGCAGCTTAGGGGGGCAAGTGAGCACTGAAGCTTTCTTT. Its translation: CASSLGGQVSTEAFF.

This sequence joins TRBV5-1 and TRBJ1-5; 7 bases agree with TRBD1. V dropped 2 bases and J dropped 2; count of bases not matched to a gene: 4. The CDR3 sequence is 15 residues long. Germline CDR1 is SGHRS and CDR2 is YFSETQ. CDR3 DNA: TGCGCCAGCAGCTTAAGAGGACAGGGCAATCAGCCCCAGCATTTT. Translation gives CASSLRGQGNQPQHF.

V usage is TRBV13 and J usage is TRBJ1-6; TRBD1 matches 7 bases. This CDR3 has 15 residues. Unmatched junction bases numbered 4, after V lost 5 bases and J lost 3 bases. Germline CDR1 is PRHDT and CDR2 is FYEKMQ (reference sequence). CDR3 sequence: CASSRGQVYNSPLHF. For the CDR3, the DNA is TGTGCCAGCAGCAGAGGACAGGTCTATAATTCACCCCTCCACTTT.

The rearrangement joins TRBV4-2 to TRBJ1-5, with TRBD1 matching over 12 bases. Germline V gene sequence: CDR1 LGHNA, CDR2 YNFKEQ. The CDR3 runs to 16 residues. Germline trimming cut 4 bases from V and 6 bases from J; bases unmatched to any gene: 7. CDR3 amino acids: CASSPSGTGGSQPQHF. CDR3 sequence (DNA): TGTGCCAGCAGCCCGTCCGGGACAGGGGGCTCTCAGCCCCAGCATTTT.

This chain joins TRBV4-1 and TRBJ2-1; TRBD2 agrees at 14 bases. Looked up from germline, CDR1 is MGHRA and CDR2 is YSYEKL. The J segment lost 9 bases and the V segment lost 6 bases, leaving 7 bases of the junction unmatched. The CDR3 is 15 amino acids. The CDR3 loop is CASSRGTSGSGEQFF. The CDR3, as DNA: TGCGCCAGCAGTCGCGGGACTAGCGGGAGTGGTGAGCAGTTCTTC.

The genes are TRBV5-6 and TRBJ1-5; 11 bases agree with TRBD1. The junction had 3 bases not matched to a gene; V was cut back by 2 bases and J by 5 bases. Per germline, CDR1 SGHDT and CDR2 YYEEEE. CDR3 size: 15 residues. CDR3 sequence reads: CASSLRTGGYQPQHF. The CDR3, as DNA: TGTGCCAGCAGCTTAAGGACAGGGGGCTATCAGCCCCAGCATTTT. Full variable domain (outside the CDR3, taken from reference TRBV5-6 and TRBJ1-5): DAGVTQSPTHLIKTRGQQVTLRCSPKSGHDTVSWYQQALGQGPQFIFQYYEEEERQRGNFPDRFSGHQFPNYSSELNVNALLLGDSALYLCASSLRTGGYQPQHFGDGTRLSIL.

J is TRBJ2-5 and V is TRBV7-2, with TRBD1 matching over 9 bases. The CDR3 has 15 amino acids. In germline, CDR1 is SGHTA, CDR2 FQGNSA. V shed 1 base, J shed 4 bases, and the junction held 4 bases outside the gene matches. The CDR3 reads CASSLDTGGGETQYF. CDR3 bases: TGTGCCAGCAGCTTAGATACAGGGGGCGGAGAGACCCAGTACTTC.

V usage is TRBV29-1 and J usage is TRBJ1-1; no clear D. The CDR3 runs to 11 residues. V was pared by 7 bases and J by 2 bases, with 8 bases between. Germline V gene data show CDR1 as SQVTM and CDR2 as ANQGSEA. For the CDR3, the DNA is TGCAGCGACAGAGTCAACACTGAAGCTTTCTTT. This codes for CSDRVNTEAFF.

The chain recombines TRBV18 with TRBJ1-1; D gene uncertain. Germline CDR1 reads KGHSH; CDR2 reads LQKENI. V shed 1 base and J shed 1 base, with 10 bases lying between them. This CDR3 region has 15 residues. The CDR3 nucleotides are TGTGCCAGCTCACCACGGCATTTGGCGAACACTGAAGCTTTCTTT. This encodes CASSPRHLANTEAFF.

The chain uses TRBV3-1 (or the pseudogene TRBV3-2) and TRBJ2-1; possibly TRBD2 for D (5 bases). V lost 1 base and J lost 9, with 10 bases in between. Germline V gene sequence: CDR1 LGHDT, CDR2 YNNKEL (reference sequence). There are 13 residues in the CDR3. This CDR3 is CASSQGGGIEQFF. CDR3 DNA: TGTGCCAGCAGCCAAGGAGGAGGAATTGAGCAGTTCTTC.

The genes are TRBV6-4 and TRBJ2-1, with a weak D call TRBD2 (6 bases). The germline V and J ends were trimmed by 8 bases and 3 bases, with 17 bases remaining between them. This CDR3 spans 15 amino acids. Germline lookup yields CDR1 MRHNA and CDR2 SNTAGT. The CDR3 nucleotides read TGTGCCAGCTCAAAAGTGGCGGAGGGCTACAATGAGCAGTTCTTC. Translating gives CASSKVAEGYNEQFF.

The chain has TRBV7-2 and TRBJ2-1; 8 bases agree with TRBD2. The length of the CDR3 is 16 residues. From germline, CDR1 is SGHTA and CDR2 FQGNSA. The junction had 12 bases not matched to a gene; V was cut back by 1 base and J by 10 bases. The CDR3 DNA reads TGTGCCAGCAGCTTAGGGGCCGATAGCGGGAAGGGAGAGCAGTTCTTC. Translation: CASSLGADSGKGEQFF.

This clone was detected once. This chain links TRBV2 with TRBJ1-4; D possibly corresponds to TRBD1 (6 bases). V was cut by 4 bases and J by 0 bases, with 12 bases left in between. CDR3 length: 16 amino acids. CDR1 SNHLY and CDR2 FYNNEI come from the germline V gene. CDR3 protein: CASSAGQTPTNEKLFF. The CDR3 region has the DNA TGTGCCAGCAGTGCTGGACAGACCCCAACTAATGAAAAACTGTTTTTT.

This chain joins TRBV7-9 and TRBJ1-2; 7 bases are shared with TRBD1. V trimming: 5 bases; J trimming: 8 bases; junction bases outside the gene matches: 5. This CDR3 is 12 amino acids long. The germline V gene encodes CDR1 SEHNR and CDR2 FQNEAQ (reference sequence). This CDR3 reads CASSPGTVGYTF. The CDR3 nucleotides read TGTGCCAGCAGCCCGGGGACAGTCGGCTACACCTTC.

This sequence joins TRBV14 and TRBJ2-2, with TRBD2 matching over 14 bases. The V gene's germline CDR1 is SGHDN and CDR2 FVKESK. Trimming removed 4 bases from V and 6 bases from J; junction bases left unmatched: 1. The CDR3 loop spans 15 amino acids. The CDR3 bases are TGTGCCAGCAGCCGGGGACTAGCGGGAGCCGGGGAGCTGTTTTTT. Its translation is CASSRGLAGAGELFF.

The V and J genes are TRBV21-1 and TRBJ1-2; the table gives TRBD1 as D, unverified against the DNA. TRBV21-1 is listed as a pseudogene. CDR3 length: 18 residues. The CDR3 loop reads CASRRSLRRTGPNYGYTF. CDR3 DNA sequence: TGTGCCAGCAGACGATCACTTCGCCGGACAGGGCCTAACTATGGCTACACCTTC.

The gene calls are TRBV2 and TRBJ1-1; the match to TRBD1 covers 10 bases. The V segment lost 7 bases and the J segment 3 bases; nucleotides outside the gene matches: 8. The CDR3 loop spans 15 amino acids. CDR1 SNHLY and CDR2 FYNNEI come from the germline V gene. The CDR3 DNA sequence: TGTGCCAGCACGGGACAGGGGAATATAGACACTGAAGCTTTCTTT. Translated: CASTGQGNIDTEAFF. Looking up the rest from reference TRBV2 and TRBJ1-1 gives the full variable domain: EPEVTQTPSHQVTQMGQEVILRCVPISNHLYFYWYRQILGQKVEFLVSFYNNEISEKSEIFDDQFSVERPDGSNFTLKIRSTKLEDSAMYFCASTGQGNIDTEAFFGQGTRLTVV.

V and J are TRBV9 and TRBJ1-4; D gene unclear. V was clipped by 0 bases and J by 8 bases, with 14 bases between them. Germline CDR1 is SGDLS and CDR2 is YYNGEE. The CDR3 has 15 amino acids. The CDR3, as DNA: TGTGCCAGCAGCGTAGCGAGCGGTTCGGGGGAAAAACTGTTTTTT. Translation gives CASSVASGSGEKLFF. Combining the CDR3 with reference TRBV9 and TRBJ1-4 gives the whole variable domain DSGVTQTPKHLITATGQRVTLRCSPRSGDLSVYWYQQSLDQGLQFLIQYYNGEERAKGNILERFSAQQFPDLHSELNLSSLELGDSALYFCASSVASGSGEKLFFGSGTQLSVL.

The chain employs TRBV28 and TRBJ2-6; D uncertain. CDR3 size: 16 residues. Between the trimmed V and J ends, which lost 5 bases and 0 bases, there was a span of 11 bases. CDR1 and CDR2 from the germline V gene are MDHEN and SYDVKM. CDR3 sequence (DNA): TGTGCCAGCAGTCTGGCAGGAAGCTCTGGGGCCAACGTCCTGACTTTC. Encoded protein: CASSLAGSSGANVLTF.

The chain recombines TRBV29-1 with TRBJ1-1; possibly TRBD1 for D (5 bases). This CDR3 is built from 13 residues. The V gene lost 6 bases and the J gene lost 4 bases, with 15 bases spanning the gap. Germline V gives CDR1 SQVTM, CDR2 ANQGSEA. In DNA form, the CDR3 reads TGCAGCGTGGGGGGACTTATGAGCACTGAAGCTTTCTTT. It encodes CSVGGLMSTEAFF.

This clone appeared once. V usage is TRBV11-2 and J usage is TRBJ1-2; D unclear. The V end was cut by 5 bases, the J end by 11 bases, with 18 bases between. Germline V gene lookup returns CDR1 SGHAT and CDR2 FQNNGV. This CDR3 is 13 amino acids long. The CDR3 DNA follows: TGTGCCAGCAGCGCGGTTCGGAGAAATCGGTACACCTTC. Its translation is CASSAVRRNRYTF.